The source of this T cell receptor (beta chain) is a study of sequential checkpoint blockade in melanoma (dated by TCRdb to between 2017 and 2020). Broadly, across the study: Using 1:1 randomization, the trial assigned patients either to first-line nivolumab followed by ipilimumab (arm A) or to ipilimumab followed by nivolumab (arm B). Maintenance nivolumab was given following each of the two trial sequences.

Beyond this particular receptor, the publication reports: The response-prediction model combining TCR metrics and mutation burden needs validation in larger, independent patient cohorts.

The immunoSEQ Assay was used to immunosequence TCRbeta CDR3 regions from genomic DNA. Before high-throughput sequencing, genomic DNA was amplified using bias-controlled multiplex PCR. The source study handled its data this way. To quantify the absolute abundance of each unique TCRbeta CDR3 region, the sequences were collapsed and filtered. Clonality was defined as 1 minus Pielou's evenness and was calculated using productive rearrangements only. A previously published method was used to identify clones with significantly greater frequencies in on-treatment samples than in baseline samples. This immuneACCESS table, as held by TCRdb, lists in-frame sequences with V and J called but not all clones. Of the missing ones, under half trace to an unresolved V gene in checked studies; the others have no known cause. V and J calls and clone size come straight from that table; D and trimming were deduced from the DNA. The sample yields 15,000 to 20,000 clones; roughly 73% were counted once. The top ten clonotypes cover around 20% of the sample.

According to the germline V gene (reference sequence), CDR1 reads MNHEY and CDR2 reads SMNVEV. V is clipped by 3 bases and J by 2 bases, and the sequence between their germline boundaries is 9 bases long. Including cysteine and phenylalanine, the CDR3 has 14 amino acids. Here the CDR3 DNA is all that survives: 42 bases in frame from base 1. This specimen's treatment or condition label, per the study, means: randomized to nivolumab then ipilimumab (arm A) or the reverse (arm B). None of the trial patients had been given prior DNA-damaging chemotherapy. Thawed PBMCs were sorted on a FACS Aria II flow cytometer to isolate live CD3+CD8+ cells negative for CD19 and CD56. Samples came from patients with melanoma in CheckMate 064, a randomized, open-label phase II trial of sequential checkpoint blockade. Leukapheresis was used to collect peripheral blood mononuclear cells, which were then purified with Ficoll-Paque and frozen in human serum with about 9.5% DMSO. Right after sorting, the blood CD3+CD8+ cells were verified to be >98% pure, and DNA extraction followed.

Notes on this clone: It has no known antigen specificity. Base-call qualities are not available, and no considerably larger clone is one nucleotide away.

Recombination connected TRBV27 to TRBJ2-3; TRBD1 could be the D gene, as 5 bases match. This TCR derives from a human donor with melanoma. Sequenced here: CD8+ T cells sorted from blood (inferred from file names), sampled from a patient given nivolumab and ipilimumab in sequence. The CDR3 is CASSFQGLTDTQYF. The sequenced DNA is TGTGCCAGCAGTTTTCAGGGCCTCACAGATACGCAGTATTTT.